A selection of T cell receptor beta chains follows, all from one sample in a study of neurological immune-mediated disorders. TCRdb re-called the 5' RACE reads through MiXCR, storing one row per CDR3 protein. The repertoire has fewer than 90,000 distinct CDR3 sequences, less than 5.5% of them found once; the top ten carry 6.5% to 9%. Sequenced: PBMCs. The receptor set was obtained from a man between 18 and 29 years old with multiple sclerosis. The CDR3 runs from the conserved cysteine through the conserved F or W. D genes are given only for firm matches. Size is stated for part of the rows, as once, few or many counts, or as a class when the clone is expanded.

>TRBV4-3|many|NA|TRBJ2-1
TGCGCCAGCAGCCAAGCTCTCCAGGGAGTCGGATACAATGAGCAGTTCTTC
CASSQALQGVGYNEQFF
>TRBV2|many|TRBD1|TRBJ2-2
TGTGCCAGCATGCGGACAGGGAGAACCGGGGAGCTGTTTTTT
CASMRTGRTGELFF
>TRBV5-1|many|TRBD2|TRBJ2-1
TGCGCCAGCAGAACTAGCGGAGGGGTACAGTTCTTC
CASRTSGGVQFF
>TRBV12-3/TRBV12-4|many|NA|TRBJ2-7
TGTGCCAGCAGCCCAGCGGGACAGGTCTACGAGCAGTACTTC
CASSPAGQVYEQYF
>TRBV6-2/TRBV6-3|NA|NA|TRBJ2-3
TGTGCCACCCAACCGGAAAGAACGGATACGCAGTATTTT
CATQPERTDTQYF
>TRBV20-1|many|NA|TRBJ2-3
TGCAGTGCTAGAGTTTCGGACAGCACCACAGATACGCAGTATTTT
CSARVSDSTTDTQYF
>TRBV24-1|many|TRBD1|TRBJ2-3
TGTGCCACCAGTGATCTTGCAAGACTCGACAGGGGGGCCACAGATACGCAGTATTTT
CATSDLARLDRGATDTQYF
>TRBV20-1|many|TRBD1|TRBJ1-6
TGCAGTGCCCATTCGCCGGGACAGCTAGTGTTT
CSAHSPGQLVF
>TRBV27|many|NA|TRBJ2-7
TGTGCCAGCAGCACGAATACCAACGAGCAGTACTTC
CASSTNTNEQYF
>TRBV20-1|many|NA|TRBJ2-3
TGCAGTGCTAGTGGGGCACCTCCAAGCGCAGATACGCAGTATTTT
CSASGAPPSADTQYF
>TRBV20-1|many|TRBD1|TRBJ2-1
TGCAGTGCCCCGAACAGGGGATACAATGAGCAGTTCTTC
CSAPNRGYNEQFF
>TRBV5-1|many|TRBD2|TRBJ2-1
TGCGCCAGCAGCTTTCTGGCTAGCGGGGGTTACAATGAGCAGTTCTTC
CASSFLASGGYNEQFF
>TRBV5-1|many|TRBD2|TRBJ2-3
TGCGCCAGCAGCTCATTAGCGGGGGCTGGAGGAGATACGCAGTATTTT
CASSSLAGAGGDTQYF
>TRBV6-6|NA|TRBD1|TRBJ1-2
TGTGCCAGCAGGACAGGGGCTAACTATGGCTACACCTTC
CASRTGANYGYTF
>TRBV6-5|many|NA|TRBJ2-7
TGTGCCAGCAGTTACTCAGGGTCCTCCTACGAGCAGTACTTC
CASSYSGSSYEQYF
>TRBV6-2/TRBV6-3|many|NA|TRBJ1-5
TGTGCCAGCAGTTACTGGGGGGCTCAGCCCCAGCATTTT
CASSYWGAQPQHF
>TRBV4-2|many|NA|TRBJ1-5
TGTGCCAGCAGCCAAGGCACCCATAGCAATCAGCCCCAGCATTTT
CASSQGTHSNQPQHF
>TRBV20-1|many|NA|TRBJ2-3
TGCAGTGCTAGAGTCTCGGGGTCAGATACGCAGTATTTT
CSARVSGSDTQYF
>TRBV20-1|many|NA|TRBJ2-4
TGCAGTGCTAAGGATGACCGAGCCAAAAACATTCAGTACTTC
CSAKDDRAKNIQYF
>TRBV5-1|many|TRBD2|TRBJ2-6
TGCGCCAGCAGCTCCTTTTCTGGGACTAGCGGGAGGCTGCCTGGGGCCAACGTCCTGACTTTC
CASSSFSGTSGRLPGANVLTF
>TRBV20-1|many|NA|TRBJ2-7
TGCAGTGCTCCGGACGGCTCCTACGAGCAGTACTTC
CSAPDGSYEQYF
>TRBV10-3|many|TRBD2|TRBJ2-7
TGTGCCATCAGTGAGTCTAGGCTAGCGGGGGACTACGAGCAGTACTTC
CAISESRLAGDYEQYF
>TRBV5-1|NA|NA|TRBJ1-6
TGCGCCAGCAGCCCGAGGGCAGGTGGTTCACCCCTCAACTTT
CASSPRAGGSPLNF
>TRBV9|many|NA|TRBJ2-2
TGTGCCAGCAGCGTAGATGGACAGAACACCGGGGAGCTGTTTTTT
CASSVDGQNTGELFF
>TRBV20-1|many|TRBD1|TRBJ2-7
TGCAGTGCTAGCTTGAGGGACAGGGGCTCAGGAGACGAGCAGTACTTC
CSASLRDRGSGDEQYF
>TRBV20-1|many|NA|TRBJ2-7
TGCAGTGCTAGAAAGAGTTCGAGGCTCTCCTACGAGCAGTACTTC
CSARKSSRLSYEQYF
>TRBV29-1|many|NA|TRBJ2-6
TGCAGCGTTACCCAGGGGGGAGGGGCCAACGTCCTGACTTTC
CSVTQGGGANVLTF
>TRBV20-1|many|TRBD2|TRBJ2-7
TGCAGTGCTCCACCCCTAGCGGGGTCCTACGAGCAGTACTTC
CSAPPLAGSYEQYF
>TRBV18|NA|TRBD2|TRBJ2-3
TGTGCCAGCTCACCAATAAGCGGGAGTAGAACAGATACGCAGTATTTT
CASSPISGSRTDTQYF
>TRBV5-1|many|TRBD2|TRBJ2-1
TGCGCCAGCAGCGCAATCACTAGCGGGGGAAATGAGCAGTTCTTC
CASSAITSGGNEQFF
>TRBV6-5|many|TRBD2|TRBJ2-3
TGTGCCAGCAGACAGGGACTAGCGGGGACAGATACGCAGTATTTT
CASRQGLAGTDTQYF
>TRBV20-1|many|TRBD2|TRBJ2-1
TGCAGTGCTCCCACGGGACTAGCAGGGTCGAAGCAGTTCTTC
CSAPTGLAGSKQFF
>TRBV15|many|NA|TRBJ1-2
TGTGCCACCAGCACCCGGAGGGGGTCCCTGGGCTTC
CATSTRRGSLGF
>TRBV7-9|many|NA|TRBJ2-7
TGTGCCAGCAGGGCGGACGGAACCTACGAGCAGTACTTC
CASRADGTYEQYF
>TRBV5-1|many|TRBD2|TRBJ2-1
TGCGCCAGCAGCGGGCGGGGGGTACCTTCCTACAATGAGCAGTTCTTC
CASSGRGVPSYNEQFF